A single sample is the source of the 10 T cell receptor beta chains below, sequenced in a study of monozygotic twins with inflammatory bowel disease. One entry per CDR3 protein, without DNA, is what TCRdb gives after re-calling the 5' RACE reads. The sample table includes 150,000 to 200,000 distinct CDR3 sequences. Material for sequencing was blood. The receptors here all came from a human donor with ulcerative colitis or Crohn's disease, or a healthy co-twin of an affected twin (not recorded which).

V is TRBV5-1 and J is TRBJ2-2; TCRdb designates TRBD2, a call that cannot be tested without DNA. The length of the CDR3 is 18 residues. The germline gives CDR1 SGHRS, CDR2 YFSETQ. This chain's CDR3 is CASSLGLAGGMNTGELFF.

The chain couples TRBV20-1 to TRBJ1-5; TCRdb designates TRBD1, a call that cannot be tested without DNA. The CDR3 is 15 residues long. Per germline, CDR1 DFQATT and CDR2 SNEGSKA (reference sequence). Here the CDR3 reads CSARDELVGTRPQHF.

The V call is TRBV7-9, the J call TRBJ2-7; TCRdb selects TRBD2, and the lack of DNA leaves this call unchecked. CDR1 is SEHNR, CDR2 FQNEAQ, per germline (reference sequence). The CDR3 sequence is 12 residues long. CDR3 protein: CASTPGRGEQYF.

The chain carries TRBV29-1 and TRBJ1-5. The CDR3 has 12 amino acids. Germline V lookup: CDR1 SQVTM, CDR2 ANQGSEA. The CDR3 sequence is CSVGGSNQPQHF.

The rearrangement links TRBV4-1 to TRBJ1-4. This CDR3 has 14 residues. Germline CDR1 is MGHRA and CDR2 is YSYEKL. Here the CDR3 reads CASSQHLDSGKLFF.

This chain connects TRBV6-2 or TRBV6-3 to TRBJ2-7. CDR1 and CDR2 (germline): MNHEY, SVGEGT. The CDR3 is 14 residues long. The CDR3 loop reads CASSYGRGPYEQYF.

The CDR3 loop reads CSVEDPGTGVSGELFF. This chain links TRBV29-1 with TRBJ2-2; checking the TCRdb D call of TRBD1 is not possible without DNA. Germline lookup yields CDR1 SQVTM and CDR2 ANQGSEA. The CDR3 contains 16 residues.

The chain joins TRBV6-1 to TRBJ2-7; TCRdb proposes TRBD2, but this gene call is untestable without DNA. Germline-derived CDR1 and CDR2 are MNHNS and SASEGT. The CDR3 extends over 12 amino acids. CDR3 sequence: CASSLRVHEQYF.

The chain combines TRBV5-1 with TRBJ1-1; checking the TCRdb D call of TRBD1 is not possible without DNA. CDR3 size: 15 residues. Germline V CDR1 and CDR2: SGHRS, YFSETQ. CDR3 sequence reads: CASSLAGTLNTEAFF.

The genes are TRBV2 and TRBJ2-7; TCRdb's D call of TRBD2 is untestable without DNA. CDR1 and CDR2 from the germline V gene are SNHLY and FYNNEI. The CDR3 contains 12 residues. The CDR3 here is CASLANGYEQYF. The full variable domain, in which reference TRBV2 and TRBJ2-7 provide the parts outside the CDR3, is EPEVTQTPSHQVTQMGQEVILRCVPISNHLYFYWYRQILGQKVEFLVSFYNNEISEKSEIFDDQFSVERPDGSNFTLKIRSTKLEDSAMYFCASLANGYEQYFGPGTRLTVT.